This T cell receptor beta chain was sequenced during a study of blood T cell repertoires in COVID-19. V was shortened by 7 bases and J by 2 bases, with 10 bases between the two germline ends. CDR3 length: 13 residues. Produced via immunoSEQ multiplex PCR; TCRdb's table is partial and in-frame only. The top ten clones hold under 7% of a sample with 300,000 to 350,000 clones, over 75% of them seen once. The sequence derives from a young woman with COVID-19, enrolled during active disease. Material: peripheral blood. The genes are TRBV12-3 or TRBV12-4 and TRBJ2-3; D gene unclear. CDR3 sequence (DNA): TGTGCCAGCACCCTTAGCAACACAGATACGCAGTATTTT. Protein sequence: CASTLSNTDTQYF.